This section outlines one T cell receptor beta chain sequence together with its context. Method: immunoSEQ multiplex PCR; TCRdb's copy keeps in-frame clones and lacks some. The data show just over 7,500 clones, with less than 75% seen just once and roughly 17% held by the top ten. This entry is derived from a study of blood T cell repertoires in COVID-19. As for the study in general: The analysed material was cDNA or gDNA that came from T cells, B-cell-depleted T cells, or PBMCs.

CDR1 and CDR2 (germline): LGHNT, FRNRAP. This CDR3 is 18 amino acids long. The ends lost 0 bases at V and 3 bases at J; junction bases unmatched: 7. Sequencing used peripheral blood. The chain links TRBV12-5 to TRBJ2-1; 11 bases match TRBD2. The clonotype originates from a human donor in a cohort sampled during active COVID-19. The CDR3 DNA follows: TGTGCTAGTGGTTTGGTAGGTGGGACTAGCGGTCACTACAATGAGCAGTTCTTC. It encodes CASGLVGGTSGHYNEQFF.